The entry below gives a single T cell receptor (beta chain) sequence along with its context. Antigen: not known. This sample was included in a study of identical twins. Germline values: CDR1 LNHNV, CDR2 YYDKDF (reference sequence). The CDR3 runs to 20 residues. The V gene lost 1 base and the J gene lost 0 bases, with 22 bases spanning the gap. Findings of the study overall: Modeled out-of-frame TCR alpha sharing in monozygotic twins fell below observed levels. Findings came from cross-sectional statistics, without long-term follow-up of donors. The more abundant beta clonotypes in cord blood had fewer insertions, and memory repertoires did not show this. Excess sharing between twins was weaker in beta out-of-frame sequences.

One entry per CDR3 protein, called by TCRdb with MiXCR from the 5' RACE reads. The sample contains hundreds of thousands of distinct CDR3 sequences, around 22% of which appear only once. These data also featured in a second study, about yellow fever vaccine responses in identical twins.

The sample comprised CD4+ T cells sorted from blood. The sequence was collected from a woman aged 18-35 years in good health. The chain combines TRBV15 with TRBJ2-1; D might be TRBD1 (5 bases). The CDR3 region has the DNA TGTGCCACCAGCAGAGGGGTTGGGTCAAGGGGCCCGAGCTCCTACAATGAGCAGTTCTTC. Amino acids: CATSRGVGSRGPSSYNEQFF. The complete variable domain, with remaining parts taken from reference TRBV15 and TRBJ2-1, reads DAMVIQNPRYQVTQFGKPVTLSCSQTLNHNVMYWYQQKSSQAPKLLFHYYDKDFNNEADTPDNFQSRRPNTSFCFLDIRSPGLGDTAMYLCATSRGVGSRGPSSYNEQFFGPGTRLTVL.